Sequencing of this T cell receptor beta chain was carried out in a study of T-cell reconstitution after alpha-beta-depleted transplantation in children (dated by TCRdb to about 2016). About the study as a whole: T-cell immune reconstitution after TCRalphabeta/CD19-depleted allogeneic hematopoietic cell transplantation in children was quantitatively tracked in the study by means of TCR repertoire profiling.

The V and J ends are trimmed by 1 base and 8 bases, leaving 13 bases between them. From the germline V gene, CDR1 is SGHDT and CDR2 is YYEEEE. The CDR3 sequence holds 14 residues, the cysteine and phenylalanine included. Of all the DNA, just the CDR3 is kept, 42 bases in frame from base 1. The method behind the library was PCR. Sequencer: Illumina HiSeq 2500. Molecular barcoding was employed in the preparation of TCR libraries, with unique molecular identifiers being used to normalize TCRbeta repertoire quantification. Using fastp trimming at Q25 and MiXCR clonotype assembly, TCRdb reanalyzed the public sequencing data and kept in-frame beta chains. Merged by CDR3 protein, the rows form single entries marked with the most common genes and DNA. Counted in this sample were about 350,000 distinct CDR3 sequences; 13% of them appeared once. The top ten hold roughly 4.3% of the sample. This clonotype has more than one count but fewer than ten. No antigen is known for it. Base qualities are missing; no much larger clone stands one base away.

This chain joins TRBV5-6 to TRBJ1-5; TRBD1 is a weak D gene call, 6 bases matching. This receptor was taken from a human donor who donated a stem cell graft to a child with Fanconi anemia. The sequenced sample was PBMCs, obtained from the stem cell graft. At the DNA level, the sequence is TGTGCCAGCAGCTTGTCACAGGGAGGGGAGCCCCAGCATTTT. Translated, this gives CASSLSQGGEPQHF.